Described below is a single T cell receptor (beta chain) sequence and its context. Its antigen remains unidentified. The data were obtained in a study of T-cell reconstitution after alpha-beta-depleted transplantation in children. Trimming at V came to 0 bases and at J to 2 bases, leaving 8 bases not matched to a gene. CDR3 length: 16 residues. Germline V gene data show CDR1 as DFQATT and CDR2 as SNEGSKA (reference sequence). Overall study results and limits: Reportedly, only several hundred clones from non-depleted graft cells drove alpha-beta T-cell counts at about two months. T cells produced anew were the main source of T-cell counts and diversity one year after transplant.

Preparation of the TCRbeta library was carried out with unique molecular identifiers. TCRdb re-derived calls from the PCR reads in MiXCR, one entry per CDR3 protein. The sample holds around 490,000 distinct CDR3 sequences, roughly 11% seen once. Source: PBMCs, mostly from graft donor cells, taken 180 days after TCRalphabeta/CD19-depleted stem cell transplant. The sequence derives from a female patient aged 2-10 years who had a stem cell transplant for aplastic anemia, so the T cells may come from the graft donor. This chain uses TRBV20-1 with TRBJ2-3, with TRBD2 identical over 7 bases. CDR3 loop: CSARDTGGTPTDTQYF. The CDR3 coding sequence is TGCAGTGCTAGAGATACCGGGGGGACGCCCACAGATACGCAGTATTTT.